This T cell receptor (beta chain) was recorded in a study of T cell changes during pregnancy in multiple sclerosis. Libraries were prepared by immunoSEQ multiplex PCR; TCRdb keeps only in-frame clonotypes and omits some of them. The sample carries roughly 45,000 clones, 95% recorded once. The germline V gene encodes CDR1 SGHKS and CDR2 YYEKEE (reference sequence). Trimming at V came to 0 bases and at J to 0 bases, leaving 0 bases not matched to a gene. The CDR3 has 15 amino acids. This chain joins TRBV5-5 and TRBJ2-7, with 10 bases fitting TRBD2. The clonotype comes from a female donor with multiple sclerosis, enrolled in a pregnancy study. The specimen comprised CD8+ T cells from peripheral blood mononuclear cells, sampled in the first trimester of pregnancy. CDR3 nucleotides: TGTGCCAGCAGCTTGGCTAGCGGGGGCTCCTACGAGCAGTACTTC. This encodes CASSLASGGSYEQYF. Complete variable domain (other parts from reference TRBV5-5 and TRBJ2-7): DAGVTQSPTHLIKTRGQQVTLRCSPISGHKSVSWYQQVLGQGPQFIFQYYEKEERGRGNFPDRFSARQFPNYSSELNVNALLLGDSALYLCASSLASGGSYEQYFGPGTRLTVT.